The rows below give T cell receptor beta chains drawn from one sample of a study of CD8 T cells in Susac syndrome. TCRdb analysed the immunoSEQ multiplex PCR reads with MiXCR anew, one entry per CDR3 protein. The sample contains some 110,000 distinct CDR3 sequences, roughly 94% of which appear only once. Sequencing used CD8+ T cells from PBMCs. These receptors were collected from a human donor with Susac syndrome. Both conserved end residues are trimmed from each CDR3.

TRBV9	TRBJ1-1	ASSVWAGGEAF
TRBV24-1	TRBJ1-5	ATSDSQGWQPQH
TRBV29-1	TRBJ2-4	SVEEGTLPGNIQY
TRBV7-9	TRBJ2-3	ASSPGTQGPDTQY
TRBV20-1	TRBJ2-7	SAAPGQGAHEQY
TRBV7-9	TRBJ2-7	ASSPKGQTYEQY
TRBV6-1	TRBJ2-7	ASSALAGSSGEQY
TRBV20-1	TRBJ2-5	SARAMAGGFLAQY
TRBV4-1	TRBJ1-4	ASSQVVSDNEKLF
TRBV7-9	TRBJ1-1	ASSLGQAGFTEAF
TRBV12-3/TRBV12-4	TRBJ2-3	ASSLAGGPADTQY
TRBV9	TRBJ2-7	ASSVSTTQGDPSYEQY
TRBV4-1	TRBJ2-7	ASSQEGLAGFSYEQY
TRBV20-1	TRBJ1-5	SAVGQAGESNQPQH
TRBV6-4	TRBJ1-1	ASSGGHEAF
TRBV9	TRBJ2-7	ASSPGRKVLDEQY
TRBV20-1	TRBJ2-5	SAAPGTLALYQETQY
TRBV4-2	TRBJ1-5	ASSQEVAASNQPQH
TRBV4-1	TRBJ2-7	ASSQEEARWYEQY
TRBV11-2	TRBJ2-7	ASTWDRVYEQY
TRBV6-5	TRBJ2-5	ASRLGETQY
TRBV12-3/TRBV12-4	TRBJ2-5	ASSEEGAQETQY
TRBV29-1	TRBJ2-5	SGLAGHQETQY